This TCR beta chain was profiled in a study of blood T cell repertoires in COVID-19. Overall study context: Samples representing acute and convalescent COVID-19 were sourced from the United States, Italy and Spain. T cells, B-cell-depleted T cells, or PBMCs supplied cDNA or gDNA.

V trimming: 7 bases; J trimming: 9 bases; junction bases outside the gene matches: 7. CDR1 LNHDA and CDR2 SQIVND come from the germline V gene (reference sequence). The length of the CDR3 is 14 residues. The repertoire was sequenced with immunoSEQ multiplex PCR; TCRdb's copy has only in-frame clones and lacks some. The sample lists about 93,000 clones; roughly 85% were seen once. This TCR was recovered from a human donor in a cohort sampled during active COVID-19. Sequencing was done on a sample of peripheral blood. The V and J genes are TRBV19 and TRBJ2-6; 9 bases fit TRBD1. This CDR3 is CASTAWDRDNVLTF. As DNA, the CDR3 is TGTGCCAGTACTGCTTGGGACAGGGACAACGTCCTGACTTTC. Full variable domain (outside the CDR3, taken from reference TRBV19 and TRBJ2-6): DGGITQSPKYLFRKEGQNVTLSCEQNLNHDAMYWYRQDPGQGLRLIYYSQIVNDFQKGDIAEGYSVSREKKESFPLTVTSAQKNPTAFYLCASTAWDRDNVLTFGAGSRLTVL.